The 28 T cell receptor beta chains given below trace back to one sample, sequenced in a study of low-dose radiotherapy and immunotherapy resistance in tumors. TRAV and TRBV primers primed cDNA for both TCRalpha and TCRbeta. Using a constant-region primer together with a V-primer adapter, TCRs were subjected to approximately 20 PCR cycles of amplification. MiXCR was run by TCRdb on the reads, yielding one entry per CDR3 protein. This sample has 11,000 or so distinct CDR3 sequences; approximately 60% occur once, and the top ten carry 12%. The receptors shown here come from a human donor with advanced metastatic prostate, ovarian, gallbladder or colorectal cancer (not recorded which). This table probably holds off-target reads from a library built for another chain.

This clonotype was detected once. This chain uses TRBV30 with TRBJ2-3; a possible D gene is TRBD2 (5 bases). CDR3 length equals 18 residues. Looked up from germline, CDR1 is GTSNPN and CDR2 is SVGIG (reference sequence). V was clipped by 3 bases and J by 4 bases, with 26 bases between them. The CDR3 nucleotides read TGTGCCTGGAGACCCTTACGGGGTATTAGCCGGCGCCCAGATACGCAGTATTTT. It is translated as CAWRPLRGISRRPDTQYF.

The chain carries TRBV11-3 and TRBJ2-7; 7 bases agree with TRBD2. Germline V gives CDR1 SGHNT, CDR2 YENEEA. J lost 7 bases, V lost 8 bases, and 11 bases had no gene match. The length of the CDR3 is 13 residues. As DNA, the CDR3 is TGTGCCAGCTCACCGAGGACTAGTCATGAGCAGTACTTC. It specifies CASSPRTSHEQYF.

The rearrangement links TRBV27 to TRBJ1-2; TRBD1 is a possible D gene (6 bases). The V and J ends lost 4 bases and 0 bases respectively, with 18 bases between them. CDR1 and CDR2 (germline): MNHEY, SMNVEV (reference sequence). The CDR3 loop spans 17 amino acids. CDR3 protein: CASSSQATGTANYGYTF. In DNA, the CDR3 is TGTGCCAGCAGTTCCCAAGCTACAGGGACCGCTAACTATGGCTACACCTTC.

The V and J genes are TRBV25-1 and TRBJ2-7, with 9 positions matching TRBD1. The CDR3 has 16 amino acids. With 3 bases clipped from V and 0 bases from J, the junction kept 6 bases outside the gene matches. CDR1 is MGHDK, CDR2 SYGVNS, per germline. DNA of the CDR3: TGTGCCAGCAGTGAGACGGGGACAGGGAGCTCCTACGAGCAGTACTTC. It translates to CASSETGTGSSYEQYF.

V usage is TRBV9 and J usage is TRBJ2-1; the match to TRBD1 covers 8 bases. This CDR3 comprises 13 residues. CDR1 is SGDLS and CDR2 is YYNGEE in the germline V gene. J was trimmed by 12 bases and V by 0 bases; bases with no gene match: 5. As DNA, the CDR3 is TGTGCCAGCAGCGTAGGACAGGGGATCGGGCAGTTCTTC. It specifies CASSVGQGIGQFF.

The chain links TRBV4-1 to TRBJ2-1; D gene uncertain. The CDR3 runs 14 residues. Trimming cost V 1 base and J 4 bases, with 8 bases left between them. Per the germline V gene, CDR1 is MGHRA and CDR2 is YSYEKL. CDR3 protein: CASSQGPRYNEQFF. The CDR3, as DNA: TGCGCCAGCAGCCAAGGACCGAGATACAATGAGCAGTTCTTC.

Here the CDR3 DNA reads TGTGCCAGCAGCCGGGTGGCGACAGGCCGGTGGTATTTT. It encodes CASSRVATGRWYF. The V and J genes are TRBV5-4 and TRBJ2-3, with D possibly TRBD1 on 6 matching bases. The CDR3 runs to 13 residues. V dropped 4 bases and J dropped 14 bases, with 20 bases sitting between them. Germline V gene data show CDR1 as SGHNT and CDR2 as YYREEE (reference sequence). Together with reference TRBV5-4 and TRBJ2-3, the CDR3 gives the full variable domain: ETGVTQSPTHLIKTRGQQVTLRCSSQSGHNTVSWYQQALGQGPQFIFQYYREEENGRGNFPPRFSGLQFPNYSSELNVNALELDDSALYLCASSRVATGRWYFGPGTRLTVL.

This clonotype was detected only a few times. This chain connects TRBV5-1 to TRBJ2-2; 7 bases are a match to TRBD1. The CDR3 is 15 amino acids. V dropped 3 bases and J dropped 6; count of bases not matched to a gene: 8. CDR1 and CDR2 (germline): SGHRS, YFSETQ. CDR3 protein: CASSSDRVLSGELFF. CDR3 nucleotides: TGCGCCAGCAGCTCCGACAGGGTATTATCCGGGGAGCTGTTTTTT.

This chain joins TRBV20-1 and TRBJ2-5; TRBD2 matches 14 bases. Germline CDR1 and CDR2: DFQATT and SNEGSKA (reference sequence). This CDR3 region has 19 residues. Unmatched junction bases numbered 15, after V lost 4 bases and J lost 2 bases. This CDR3 reads CSATNPKTWTSGGQETQYF. In nucleotides, the CDR3 is TGCAGTGCTACGAACCCCAAGACTTGGACTAGCGGGGGGCAAGAGACCCAGTACTTC.

The chain recombines TRBV6-5 with TRBJ1-1, with D unresolved. V was trimmed by 8 bases and J by 0 bases, leaving 10 bases between them. Per germline, CDR1 MNHEY and CDR2 SVGAGI. The CDR3 runs 13 residues. The CDR3 region is CASVGSMNTEAFF. The CDR3 coding sequence is TGTGCCAGCGTTGGCAGTATGAACACTGAAGCTTTCTTT.

V is TRBV5-6 and J is TRBJ1-1; 8 positions match TRBD1. The CDR3 consists of 14 residues. CDR1 and CDR2 (germline): SGHDT, YYEEEE. The J segment lost 4 bases and the V segment lost 4 bases, leaving 6 bases of the junction unmatched. The CDR3 DNA is TGTGCCAGCAGCACTTCAGGGGGCTTCACTGAAGCTTTCTTT. It is translated as CASSTSGGFTEAFF.

The chain is built from TRBV15 and TRBJ2-5, with D perhaps being TRBD1 or TRBD2 (5 bases each). V dropped 0 bases and J dropped 1 base, with 15 bases sitting between them. Germline assignment: CDR1 LNHNV and CDR2 YYDKDF (reference sequence). CDR3 length equals 17 residues. CDR3 sequence (DNA): TGTGCCACCAGCAGAGATAGGGACCCAGACCTCCAAGAGACCCAGTACTTC. Protein: CATSRDRDPDLQETQYF. Based on the CDR3 plus reference TRBV15 and TRBJ2-5, the full variable domain is DAMVIQNPRYQVTQFGKPVTLSCSQTLNHNVMYWYQQKSSQAPKLLFHYYDKDFNNEADTPDNFQSRRPNTSFCFLDIRSPGLGDTAMYLCATSRDRDPDLQETQYFGPGTRLLVL.

V and J are TRBV28 and TRBJ1-1; possibly TRBD1 for D (5 bases). The CDR3 is made up of 12 amino acids. Germline V CDR1 and CDR2: MDHEN, SYDVKM. The V end lost 2 bases, the J end lost 4 bases, and 5 bases lay between the germline ends. CDR3 residues: CASSLDSTEAFF. The CDR3 DNA reads TGTGCCAGCAGTTTAGACAGCACTGAAGCTTTCTTT.

The chain is built from TRBV9 and TRBJ2-1; TRBD2 is a possible D gene (6 bases). The CDR3 is 15 residues long. CDR1 is SGDLS and CDR2 is YYNGEE in the germline V gene. Trimming shortened V by 3 bases and J by 0 bases, and 10 bases separated the two germline ends. The DNA of the CDR3 is TGTGCCAGCAGCGGAGACGGGGGCTCCTACAATGAGCAGTTCTTC. It encodes CASSGDGGSYNEQFF.

The chain carries TRBV5-1 and TRBJ1-2; 11 nucleotides line up with TRBD1. Germline CDR1 and CDR2: SGHRS and YFSETQ. This CDR3 region has 15 residues. V was clipped by 5 bases and J by 8 bases; unmatched bases: 11. The CDR3: CASRSPDRGRDGYTF. The CDR3, as DNA: TGCGCCAGCAGAAGCCCGGACAGGGGGCGCGACGGCTACACCTTC. The full variable domain, with the rest looked up from reference TRBV5-1 and TRBJ1-2, is KAGVTQTPRYLIKTRGQQVTLSCSPISGHRSVSWYQQTPGQGLQFLFEYFSETQRNKGNFPGRFSGRQFSNSRSEMNVSTLELGDSALYLCASRSPDRGRDGYTFGSGTRLTVV.

This clonotype was seen a handful of times. This rearrangement joins TRBV18 to TRBJ2-2; D gene unclear. With 6 bases removed from V and 5 bases from J, the gap between germline ends came to 13 bases. Germline lookup yields CDR1 KGHSH and CDR2 LQKENI. The CDR3 length is 14 residues. The CDR3 coding sequence is TGTGCCAGCTCCCTAGAGGTCGGGACCGGGGAGCTGTTTTTT. It codes for CASSLEVGTGELFF.

V usage is TRBV7-3 and J usage is TRBJ2-7; 8 bases are a match to TRBD1. Germline trimming cut 5 bases from V and 3 bases from J; bases unmatched to any gene: 9. The germline V gene has CDR1 SGHTA and CDR2 FQGTGA. The CDR3 is 15 amino acids. The CDR3 loop reads CASSVGFGQGYEQYF. The CDR3 DNA reads TGTGCCAGCAGCGTAGGATTTGGACAGGGCTACGAGCAGTACTTC. Variable domain in full (rest from reference TRBV7-3 and TRBJ2-7): GAGVSQTPSNKVTEKGKYVELRCDPISGHTALYWYRQSLGQGPEFLIYFQGTGAADDSGLPNDRFFAVRPEGSVSTLKIQRTERGDSAVYLCASSVGFGQGYEQYFGPGTRLTVT.

V is TRBV24-1 and J is TRBJ2-1; D uncertain. CDR1 is KGHDR, CDR2 SFDVKD, per germline. The CDR3 covers 13 residues. Trimming left V 2 bases short and J 9 bases short, with 10 bases between. The CDR3 sequence is CATSDSHNPEQFF. The CDR3 bases are TGTGCCACCAGTGATTCACATAACCCTGAGCAGTTCTTC.

This chain connects TRBV11-2 to TRBJ1-5, with no clear D. Trimming took 2 bases from V and 7 from J, leaving 9 bases between them. This CDR3 has 13 amino acids. Per germline, CDR1 SGHAT and CDR2 FQNNGV. The CDR3 sequence: CASSLTSWQPQHF. The CDR3 DNA reads TGTGCCAGCAGCTTAACATCATGGCAGCCCCAGCATTTT. The whole variable domain, remainder taken from reference TRBV11-2 and TRBJ1-5, is EAGVAQSPRYKIIEKRQSVAFWCNPISGHATLYWYQQILGQGPKLLIQFQNNGVVDDSQLPKDRFSAERLKGVDSTLKIQPAKLEDSAVYLCASSLTSWQPQHFGDGTRLSIL.

This clonotype has a handful of counts. The chain joins TRBV18 to TRBJ2-2; either TRBD1 or TRBD2 may fit D (7 bases each). The CDR3 has 17 amino acids. V was cut by 6 bases and J by 2 bases, with 19 bases left in between. Germline CDR1 KGHSH, CDR2 LQKENI. CDR3 sequence reads: CASSSSSGGGNTGELFF. The CDR3 DNA is TGTGCCAGCTCTTCCTCTAGCGGAGGGGGCAACACCGGGGAGCTGTTTTTT.

The chain employs TRBV11-2 and TRBJ2-1; tentatively, D is TRBD1 (6 bases). Trimming left V 2 bases short and J 10 bases short, with 12 bases between. This CDR3 region has 13 residues. Germline CDR1 reads SGHAT; CDR2 reads FQNNGV. In nucleotides, the CDR3 is TGTGCCAGCAGCTTAACAGGGTTGCACGAGCAGTTCTTC. This gives the protein CASSLTGLHEQFF.

In this sample, this clonotype turned up a few times. The V call is TRBV3-1, the J call TRBJ1-2, with D possibly TRBD1 on 5 matching bases. Germline CDR1 LGHDT, CDR2 YNNKEL (reference sequence). The CDR3 is 14 residues long. The V end was cut by 4 bases, the J end by 8 bases, with 17 bases between. CDR3 residues: CASSRGDGEQGYTF. The CDR3 nucleotides read TGTGCCAGCAGCCGTGGGGACGGCGAACAAGGCTACACCTTC. The entire variable domain, with the rest obtained from reference TRBV3-1 and TRBJ1-2, is as follows: DTAVSQTPKYLVTQMGNDKSIKCEQNLGHDTMYWYKQDSKKFLKIMFSYNNKELIINETVPNRFSPKSPDKAHLNLHINSLELGDSAVYFCASSRGDGEQGYTFGSGTRLTVV.

The rearrangement joins TRBV12-3 or TRBV12-4 to TRBJ2-1; no reliable D call. Between the trimmed V and J ends, which lost 2 bases and 7 bases, there was a span of 6 bases. The length of the CDR3 is 12 residues. The CDR3 here is CASSLLGNEQFF. DNA for the CDR3: TGTGCCAGCAGTTTATTAGGGAATGAGCAGTTCTTC.

This clonotype was seen a few times. Here the CDR3 reads CSAPGRGEAFF. The CDR3 region has the DNA TGCAGTGCTCCGGGACGTGGGGAAGCTTTCTTT. J is TRBJ1-1 and V is TRBV20-1; D perhaps matches TRBD1 (5 bases). V dropped 5 bases and J dropped 8 bases, with 12 bases sitting between them. This CDR3 region has 11 residues. Germline V gene sequence: CDR1 DFQATT, CDR2 SNEGSKA (reference sequence).

This chain uses TRBV12-3 or TRBV12-4 with TRBJ2-5, with a weak D call TRBD2 (6 bases). The CDR3 runs to 14 residues. V dropped 4 bases and J dropped 5 bases, with 14 bases sitting between them. The CDR3 nucleotides are TGTGCCAGCAGTTGGGACTCCCCGGGTGAGACCCAGTACTTC. This sequence encodes CASSWDSPGETQYF.

The rearrangement uses TRBV11-1 and TRBJ2-1, with D possibly matching TRBD1 (6 bases). Germline assignment: CDR1 SGHAT and CDR2 FQDESV (reference sequence). This CDR3 region has 17 residues. Trimming removed 3 bases from V and 10 bases from J, with 25 bases in between. CDR3 sequence: CASSFGVGTLATGEQFF. The CDR3 DNA is TGTGCCAGCAGCTTCGGGGTAGGGACCCTCGCGACAGGAGAGCAGTTCTTC.

This clonotype was seen a handful of times. The chain employs TRBV5-6 and TRBJ2-3, with 7 bases lining up with TRBD2. Germline CDR1 reads SGHDT; CDR2 reads YYEEEE. The V gene end was trimmed by 0 bases and the J gene end by 4 bases; junction bases not matched to a gene: 5. This CDR3 contains 15 residues. The CDR3 loop is CASSLEALAADTQYF. CDR3 nucleotide sequence: TGTGCCAGCAGCTTGGAGGCGCTAGCGGCAGATACGCAGTATTTT.

This clonotype was picked up one time. The chain joins TRBV7-9 to TRBJ1-3; weak D call: TRBD1 (6 bases). This CDR3 has 15 residues. Germline V gene data show CDR1 as SEHNR and CDR2 as FQNEAQ (reference sequence). V dropped 2 bases and J dropped 3 bases, with 11 bases sitting between them. The CDR3 sequence: CASSLRGASGNTIYF. The CDR3 bases are TGTGCCAGCAGCTTACGGGGGGCGAGTGGAAACACCATATATTTT.